This T cell receptor beta chain comes out of a study of blood T cell repertoires in COVID-19. In the original workflow: Nucleated cell counts were estimated from reference gene primer amplification. TCRdb keeps only in-frame clones here, not all; method: immunoSEQ multiplex PCR. The DNA was the basis for D and trimming; V, J and clone size are from that table. There are more than 150,000 clones in the sample; 80% to 90% occur only once, and more than 20% lies in the top ten. Deletions cut 1 base from V and 8 bases from J, with 11 bases between. Germline CDR1 is SGHAT and CDR2 is FQNNGV. The CDR3 spans 13 residues.

The clonotype was recovered from a man between 65 and 85 years old with active or convalescent COVID-19. The chain recombines TRBV11-2 with TRBJ1-1, with a weak D call TRBD1 (5 bases). Input material: peripheral blood. CDR3 loop: CASSLGLQGEAFF. The CDR3, as DNA: TGTGCCAGCAGCTTAGGGCTTCAGGGAGAAGCTTTCTTT.